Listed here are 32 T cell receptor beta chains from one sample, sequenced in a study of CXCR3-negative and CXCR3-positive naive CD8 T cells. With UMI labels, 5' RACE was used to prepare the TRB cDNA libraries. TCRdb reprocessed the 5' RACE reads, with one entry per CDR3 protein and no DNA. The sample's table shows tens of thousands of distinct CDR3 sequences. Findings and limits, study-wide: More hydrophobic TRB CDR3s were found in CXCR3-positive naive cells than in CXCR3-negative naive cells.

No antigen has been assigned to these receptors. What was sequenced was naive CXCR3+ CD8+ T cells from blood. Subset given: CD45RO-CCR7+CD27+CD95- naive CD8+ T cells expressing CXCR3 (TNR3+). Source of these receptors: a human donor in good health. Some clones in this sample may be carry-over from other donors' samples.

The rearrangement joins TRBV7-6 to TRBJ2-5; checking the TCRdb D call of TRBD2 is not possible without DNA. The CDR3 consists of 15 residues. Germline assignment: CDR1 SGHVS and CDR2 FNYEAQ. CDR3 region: CASSGRQRGGETQYF.

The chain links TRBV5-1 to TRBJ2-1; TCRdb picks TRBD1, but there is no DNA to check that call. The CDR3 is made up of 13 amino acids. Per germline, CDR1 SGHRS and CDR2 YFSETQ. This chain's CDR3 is CASTPDGWNEQFF.

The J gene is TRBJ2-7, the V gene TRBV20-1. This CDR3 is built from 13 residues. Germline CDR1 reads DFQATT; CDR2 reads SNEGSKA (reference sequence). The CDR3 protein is CSARGTASYELYF.

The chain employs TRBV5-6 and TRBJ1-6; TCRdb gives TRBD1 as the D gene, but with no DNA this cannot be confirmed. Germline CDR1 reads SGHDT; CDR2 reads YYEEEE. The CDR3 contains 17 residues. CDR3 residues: CASSLDAGLGGRSPLHF.

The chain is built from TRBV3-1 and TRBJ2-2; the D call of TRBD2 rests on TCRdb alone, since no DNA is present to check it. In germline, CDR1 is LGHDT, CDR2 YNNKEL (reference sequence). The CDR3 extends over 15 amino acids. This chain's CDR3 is CASSQGRPNTGELFF.

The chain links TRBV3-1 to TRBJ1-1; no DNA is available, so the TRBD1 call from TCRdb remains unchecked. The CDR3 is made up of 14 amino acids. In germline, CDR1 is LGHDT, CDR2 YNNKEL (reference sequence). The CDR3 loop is CASSPFGGWTEAFF. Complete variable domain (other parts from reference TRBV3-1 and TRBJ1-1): DTAVSQTPKYLVTQMGNDKSIKCEQNLGHDTMYWYKQDSKKFLKIMFSYNNKELIINETVPNRFSPKSPDKAHLNLHINSLELGDSAVYFCASSPFGGWTEAFFGQGTRLTVV.

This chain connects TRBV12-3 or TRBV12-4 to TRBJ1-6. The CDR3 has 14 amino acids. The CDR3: CASSQTLGHSPLHF.

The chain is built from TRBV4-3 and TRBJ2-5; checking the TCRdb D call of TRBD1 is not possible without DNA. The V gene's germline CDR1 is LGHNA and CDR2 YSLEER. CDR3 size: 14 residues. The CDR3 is CASSQDRATGTQYF.

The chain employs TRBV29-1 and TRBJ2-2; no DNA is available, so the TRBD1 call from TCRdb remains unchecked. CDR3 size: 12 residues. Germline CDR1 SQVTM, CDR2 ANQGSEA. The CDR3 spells CSGTDNTGELFF.

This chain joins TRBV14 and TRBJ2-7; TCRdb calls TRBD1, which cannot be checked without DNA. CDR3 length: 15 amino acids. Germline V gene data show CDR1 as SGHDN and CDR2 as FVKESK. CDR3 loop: CASSTYRGESYEQYF.

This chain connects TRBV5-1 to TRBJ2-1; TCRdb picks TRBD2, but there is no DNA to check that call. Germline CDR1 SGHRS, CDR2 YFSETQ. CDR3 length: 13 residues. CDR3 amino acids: CASSGVRNNEQFF. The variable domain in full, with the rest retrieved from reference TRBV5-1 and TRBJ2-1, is KAGVTQTPRYLIKTRGQQVTLSCSPISGHRSVSWYQQTPGQGLQFLFEYFSETQRNKGNFPGRFSGRQFSNSRSEMNVSTLELGDSALYLCASSGVRNNEQFFGPGTRLTVL.

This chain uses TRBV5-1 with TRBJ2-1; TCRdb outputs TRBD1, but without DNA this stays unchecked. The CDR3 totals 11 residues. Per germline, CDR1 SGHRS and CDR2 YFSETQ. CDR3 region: CASSFGPGQFF.

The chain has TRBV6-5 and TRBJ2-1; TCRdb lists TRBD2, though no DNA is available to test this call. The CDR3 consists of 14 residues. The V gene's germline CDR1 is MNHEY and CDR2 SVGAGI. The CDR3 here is CASSPGLVVYEQFF.

The CDR3 loop reads CASRVRRETNEQYF. The rearrangement joins TRBV28 to TRBJ2-7; TCRdb outputs TRBD2, but without DNA this stays unchecked. The CDR3 has 14 residues. Germline CDR1 reads MDHEN; CDR2 reads SYDVKM. The variable domain in full, completed from reference TRBV28 and TRBJ2-7, reads DVKVTQSSRYLVKRTGEKVFLECVQDMDHENMFWYRQDPGLGLRLIYFSYDVKMKEKGDIPEGYSVSREKKERFSLILESASTNQTSMYLCASRVRRETNEQYFGPGTRLTVT.

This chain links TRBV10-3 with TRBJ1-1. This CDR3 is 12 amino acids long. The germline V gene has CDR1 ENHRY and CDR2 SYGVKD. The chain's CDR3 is CAISDDYTEAFF.

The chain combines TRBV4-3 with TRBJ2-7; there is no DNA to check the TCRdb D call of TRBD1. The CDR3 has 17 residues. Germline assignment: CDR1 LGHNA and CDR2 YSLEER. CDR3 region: CASSQEPFRDPADEQYF.

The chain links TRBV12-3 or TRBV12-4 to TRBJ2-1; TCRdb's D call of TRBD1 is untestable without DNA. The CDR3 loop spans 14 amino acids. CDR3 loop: CASSLSQGVNEQFF.

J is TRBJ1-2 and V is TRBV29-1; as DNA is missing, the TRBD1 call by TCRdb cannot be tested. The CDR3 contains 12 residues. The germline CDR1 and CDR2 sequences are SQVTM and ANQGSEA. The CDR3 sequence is CSVVQGNYGYTF.

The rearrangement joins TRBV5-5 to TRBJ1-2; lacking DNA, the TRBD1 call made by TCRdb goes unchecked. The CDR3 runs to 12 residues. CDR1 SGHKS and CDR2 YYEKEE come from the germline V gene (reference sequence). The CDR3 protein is CASSPGGAGYTF.

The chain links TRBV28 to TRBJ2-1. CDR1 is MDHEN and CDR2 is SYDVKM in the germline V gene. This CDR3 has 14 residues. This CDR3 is CASRQSGAYNEQFF.

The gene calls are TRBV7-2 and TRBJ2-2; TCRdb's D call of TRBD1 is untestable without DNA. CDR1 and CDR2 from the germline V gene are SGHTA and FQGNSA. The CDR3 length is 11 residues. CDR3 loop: CASSPGGELFF.

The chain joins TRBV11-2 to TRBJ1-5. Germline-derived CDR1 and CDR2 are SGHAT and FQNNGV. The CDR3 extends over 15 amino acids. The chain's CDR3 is CASSLRFGGDQPQHF.

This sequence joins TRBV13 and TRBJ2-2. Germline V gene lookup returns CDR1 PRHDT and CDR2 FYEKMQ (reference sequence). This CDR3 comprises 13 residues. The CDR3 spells CASSFNSVGELFF.

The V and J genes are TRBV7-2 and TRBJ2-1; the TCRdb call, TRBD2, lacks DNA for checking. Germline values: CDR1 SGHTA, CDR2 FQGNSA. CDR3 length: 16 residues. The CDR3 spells CASSLSLAGGPGEQFF.

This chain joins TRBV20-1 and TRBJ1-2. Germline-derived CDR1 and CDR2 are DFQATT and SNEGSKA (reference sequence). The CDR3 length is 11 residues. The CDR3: CSARVGDGYTF.

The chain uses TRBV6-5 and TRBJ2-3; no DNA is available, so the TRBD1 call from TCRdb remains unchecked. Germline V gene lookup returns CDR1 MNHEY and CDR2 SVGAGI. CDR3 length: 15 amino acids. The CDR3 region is CASTPGPMLVDTQYF.

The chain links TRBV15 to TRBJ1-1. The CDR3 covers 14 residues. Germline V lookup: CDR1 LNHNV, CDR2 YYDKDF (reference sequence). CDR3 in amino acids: CATSRDREGEGAFF.

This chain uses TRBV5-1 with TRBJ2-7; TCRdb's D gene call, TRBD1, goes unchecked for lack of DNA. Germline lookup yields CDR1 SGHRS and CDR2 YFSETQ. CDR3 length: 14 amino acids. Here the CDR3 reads CAIQHGTGGFEQYF.

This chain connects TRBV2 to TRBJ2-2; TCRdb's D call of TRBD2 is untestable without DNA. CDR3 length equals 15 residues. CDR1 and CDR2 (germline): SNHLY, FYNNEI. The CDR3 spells CASSDGGPSTGELFF. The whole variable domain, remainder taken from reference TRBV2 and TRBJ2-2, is EPEVTQTPSHQVTQMGQEVILRCVPISNHLYFYWYRQILGQKVEFLVSFYNNEISEKSEIFDDQFSVERPDGSNFTLKIRSTKLEDSAMYFCASSDGGPSTGELFFGEGSRLTVL.

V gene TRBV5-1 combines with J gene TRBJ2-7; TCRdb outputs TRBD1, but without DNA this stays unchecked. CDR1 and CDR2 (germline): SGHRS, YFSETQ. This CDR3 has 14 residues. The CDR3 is CASSFQGTVDEQYF.

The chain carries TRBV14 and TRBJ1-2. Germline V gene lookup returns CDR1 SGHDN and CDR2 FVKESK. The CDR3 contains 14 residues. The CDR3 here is CASSQDLLRDGYTF.

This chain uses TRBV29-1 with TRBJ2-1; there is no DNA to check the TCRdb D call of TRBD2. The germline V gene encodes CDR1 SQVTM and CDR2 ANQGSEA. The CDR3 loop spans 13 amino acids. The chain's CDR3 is CSVPVLADNEQFF.